Detailed here is one T cell receptor (beta chain). Time point specified: pretreatment peripheral blood. Sequencing was performed with immunoSEQ multiplex PCR; in TCRdb, only in-frame clones are kept and a portion is missing. Among 40,000 to 55,000 clones listed, 86% were seen once. The record originates from a study of PD-L1 blockade in urothelial cancer. V lost 1 base to trimming and J lost 4 bases, with 11 bases between them. Germline V gene sequence: CDR1 SGDLS, CDR2 YYNGEE. This CDR3 has 14 residues. This sequence was found in a man in his 60s with urothelial cancer. The source was PBMCs, collected around atezolizumab (anti-PD-L1) treatment. The chain couples TRBV9 to TRBJ1-1; weak D call: TRBD1 (6 bases). The DNA of the CDR3 is TGTGCCAGCAGCGTAAGTCAGGGGTCCACTGAAGCTTTCTTT. This encodes CASSVSQGSTEAFF.